The 30 T cell receptor beta chains below were found in one sample sequenced in a study of cytomegalovirus exposure and HLA in healthy donors. A multiplex PCR was run with 60 Vbeta primers and 13 Jbeta primers. The data were produced by immunoSEQ multiplex PCR, yet TCRdb's version contains in-frame clones alone and is incomplete. The profile shows around 99,000 clones, around 67% of them singletons. Sample: PBMCs. These receptors all stem from a woman between 35 and 50 years old in good health and CMV-seropositive.

This rearrangement joins TRBV14 to TRBJ1-2, with D perhaps TRBD1 (5 bases). The CDR3 sequence is 15 residues long. The V end was cut by 0 bases, the J end by 4 bases, with 12 bases between. The germline gives CDR1 SGHDN, CDR2 FVKESK. The CDR3 DNA follows: TGTGCCAGCAGCCAAGATCGAAGGGGACTCTATGGCTACACCTTC. It codes for CASSQDRRGLYGYTF.

The rearrangement joins TRBV6-6 to TRBJ1-6; TRBD1 is a possible D gene (5 bases). V was cut by 7 bases and J by 7 bases, with 14 bases left in between. CDR3 length: 14 amino acids. CDR1 and CDR2 from the germline V gene are MNHNY and SVGAGI (reference sequence). Written as DNA, the CDR3 is TGTGCCAGCACCCCGGGGGGAGGCAATTCACCCCTCCACTTT. This translates into CASTPGGGNSPLHF.

This clone was seen a handful of times. The rearrangement joins TRBV5-8 to TRBJ2-1; 10 nucleotides match TRBD1. The V segment lost 4 bases and the J segment 8 bases; nucleotides outside the gene matches: 9. Germline V gives CDR1 SGHTS, CDR2 YDEGEE. The CDR3 is 15 residues long. CDR3 bases: TGTGCCAGCAGCATAGGACAGGGGGTGGTCTATGAGCAGTTCTTC. Residues: CASSIGQGVVYEQFF.

The chain employs TRBV6-6 and TRBJ2-1; 12 nucleotides line up with TRBD2. The germline gives CDR1 MNHNY, CDR2 SVGAGI (reference sequence). The CDR3 is 15 amino acids. Unmatched junction bases numbered 5, after V lost 5 bases and J lost 6 bases. CDR3 coding DNA: TGTGCCAGCAGTCCGGCTAGCGGGGGGGCCAATGAGCAGTTCTTC. Its protein is CASSPASGGANEQFF.

The chain joins TRBV7-9 to TRBJ2-7, with 9 bases aligning to TRBD1. Germline values: CDR1 SEHNR, CDR2 FQNEAQ (reference sequence). With V trimmed by 5 bases and J by 5 bases, 4 bases remained unmatched. The CDR3 covers 13 residues. The CDR3 region has the DNA TGTGCCAGCAGCAGGGACAGGGTGAACGAGCAGTACTTC. Translated, it gives CASSRDRVNEQYF.

This clone turned up a few times. The chain recombines TRBV6-1 with TRBJ2-5; weak D call: TRBD2 (5 bases). V was cut by 11 bases and J by 0 bases, with 19 bases left in between. This CDR3 is built from 15 residues. Germline CDR1 reads MNHNS; CDR2 reads SASEGT. CDR3 nucleotides: TGTGCCGCATCGGAGGAACTGCCGTACCAAGAGACCCAGTACTTC. Translated: CAASEELPYQETQYF.

This clone has just a few counts. J is TRBJ1-6 and V is TRBV5-4; D ambiguous. There are 13 residues in the CDR3. V was pared by 0 bases and J by 7 bases, with 5 bases between. Germline V gene data show CDR1 as SGHNT and CDR2 as YYREEE (reference sequence). CDR3: CASSLDRNSPLHF. CDR3 DNA sequence: TGTGCCAGCAGCTTGGATCGGAATTCACCCCTCCACTTT.

V gene TRBV2 combines with J gene TRBJ1-5; tentatively, D is TRBD1 (5 bases). Germline assignment: CDR1 SNHLY and CDR2 FYNNEI. The V end lost 2 bases, the J end lost 9 bases, and 17 bases lay between the germline ends. The CDR3 is made up of 15 amino acids. The CDR3 DNA sequence: TGTGCCAGCAGTGAAATGTCGGCAGGGATCCGGCCCCAGCATTTT. Protein: CASSEMSAGIRPQHF.

The chain is built from TRBV2 and TRBJ2-2; 7 positions agree with TRBD1. The CDR3 loop spans 14 amino acids. Trimming took 8 bases from V and 6 from J; bases not matched to a gene: 9. From germline, CDR1 is SNHLY and CDR2 FYNNEI. CDR3 protein: CASSDRVLSGELFF. In nucleotides, the CDR3 is TGTGCCAGCTCAGACAGGGTTTTATCCGGGGAGCTGTTTTTT.

The chain employs TRBV29-1 and TRBJ2-7; 8 nucleotides match TRBD1. Looked up from germline, CDR1 is SQVTM and CDR2 is ANQGSEA. With V trimmed by 2 bases and J by 4 bases, 7 bases remained unmatched. The CDR3 spans 14 residues. The CDR3 DNA sequence: TGCAGCGTTGAAAGCCGGGACAGGCCTTACGAGCAGTACTTC. Protein sequence: CSVESRDRPYEQYF.

This chain connects TRBV6-5 to TRBJ2-3, with TRBD2 identical over 10 bases. The V segment lost 8 bases and the J segment 0 bases; nucleotides outside the gene matches: 5. CDR1 MNHEY and CDR2 SVGAGI come from the germline V gene. The CDR3 has 15 amino acids. CDR3: CASGRLAGSTDTQYF. The CDR3 coding sequence is TGTGCCAGCGGCAGACTAGCGGGTAGCACAGATACGCAGTATTTT.

The chain employs TRBV7-9 and TRBJ1-3; TRBD1 matches at 7 bases. After removal of 5 bases from V and 5 bases from J, the junction contained 3 bases not matched to a gene. Germline V gene lookup returns CDR1 SEHNR and CDR2 FQNEAQ (reference sequence). There are 13 residues in the CDR3. The chain's CDR3 is CASSLGQRNTIYF. CDR3 nucleotides: TGTGCCAGCAGCCTGGGACAGAGAAACACCATATATTTT.

The V gene is TRBV7-9, the J gene TRBJ2-7, with D maybe TRBD2 (6 bases). CDR1 and CDR2 (germline): SEHNR, FQNEAQ (reference sequence). The CDR3 is made up of 14 amino acids. Trimming took off 5 bases at V and 5 bases at J, with 16 bases between the two ends. In DNA, the CDR3 is TGTGCCAGCAGCCCCGCGGGGAGGAGGGACGAGCAGTACTTC. It specifies CASSPAGRRDEQYF.

The chain carries TRBV10-3 and TRBJ1-6, with a tentative D call TRBD1 (6 bases). The germline V and J ends were trimmed by 0 bases and 8 bases, with 20 bases remaining between them. The germline V gene encodes CDR1 ENHRY and CDR2 SYGVKD. The CDR3 spans 18 residues. The CDR3 region is CAISESGATATNYSPLHF. The CDR3 coding sequence is TGTGCCATCAGTGAGTCGGGGGCGACCGCGACTAATTATTCACCCCTCCACTTT.

This chain joins TRBV30 and TRBJ1-5, with D hard to call. The V gene lost 0 bases and the J gene lost 6 bases, with 12 bases spanning the gap. CDR1 is GTSNPN, CDR2 SVGIG, per germline (reference sequence). The CDR3 spans 14 residues. CDR3 loop: CAWSVFRGSQPQHF. The CDR3 bases are TGTGCCTGGAGTGTGTTTCGAGGTTCTCAGCCCCAGCATTTT.

This clone was found a few times. The V gene is TRBV28, the J gene TRBJ1-2, with D possibly TRBD1 on 5 matching bases. The CDR3 spans 13 residues. The ends were cut back, 4 bases at V and 4 bases at J, with 10 bases in the middle. CDR1 is MDHEN and CDR2 is SYDVKM in the germline V gene. CDR3 sequence: CASSSGLRYGYTF. The CDR3 bases are TGTGCCAGCAGTTCGGGACTTCGCTATGGCTACACCTTC.

J is TRBJ1-1 and V is TRBV7-8; the D is unclear. The length of the CDR3 is 13 residues. Trimming cost V 5 bases and J 3 bases, with 10 bases left between them. Germline V gene data show CDR1 as SGHVS and CDR2 as FQNEAQ. The CDR3: CASSPGIYTEAFF. Written as DNA, the CDR3 is TGTGCCAGCAGCCCCGGGATATACACTGAAGCTTTCTTT.

This clone has a handful of counts. The V and J genes are TRBV5-1 and TRBJ2-3, with 11 bases identical to TRBD2. Germline V lookup: CDR1 SGHRS, CDR2 YFSETQ. V lost 4 bases to trimming and J lost 7 bases; unmatched junction nucleotides: 8. The CDR3 runs 15 residues. CDR3 amino acids: CASSLIAGGQNTQYF. The CDR3 DNA reads as TGCGCCAGCAGCCTAATAGCGGGGGGGCAAAATACGCAGTATTTT.

The rearrangement joins TRBV9 to TRBJ1-2, with unresolved D. Trimming took 0 bases from V and 4 from J, leaving 13 bases between them. The CDR3 extends over 15 amino acids. CDR1 and CDR2 from the germline V gene are SGDLS and YYNGEE. The CDR3 protein is CASSVGDTHRYGYTF. In DNA, the CDR3 is TGTGCCAGCAGCGTAGGTGACACCCATCGCTATGGCTACACCTTC.

The rearrangement joins TRBV7-9 to TRBJ2-3, with D unclear. Looked up from germline, CDR1 is SEHNR and CDR2 is FQNEAQ (reference sequence). Between the trimmed V and J ends, which lost 2 bases and 0 bases, there was a span of 9 bases. The CDR3 is 15 residues long. The CDR3 here is CASSLQGGSTDTQYF. The CDR3 region has the DNA TGTGCCAGCAGCTTACAAGGCGGTAGCACAGATACGCAGTATTTT.

This rearrangement joins TRBV27 to TRBJ1-2, with D possibly being TRBD1 (5 bases). CDR1 is MNHEY, CDR2 SMNVEV, per germline (reference sequence). CDR3 size: 12 residues. The V end was cut by 6 bases, the J end by 7 bases, with 12 bases between. The CDR3 is CASRQERAGYTF. The CDR3 bases are TGTGCCAGCAGACAGGAAAGGGCTGGCTACACCTTC.

In its sample, this clone was seen a few times. J is TRBJ1-1 and V is TRBV15; 7 bases are a match to TRBD1. The trim removed 1 base at V and 1 base at J, leaving 3 bases unmatched. Germline V CDR1 and CDR2: LNHNV, YYDKDF (reference sequence). The CDR3 length is 15 residues. The CDR3 protein is CATSRGGTANTEAFF. For the CDR3, the DNA is TGTGCCACCAGCAGAGGCGGGACAGCGAACACTGAAGCTTTCTTT.

The V call is TRBV30, the J call TRBJ2-7, with 8 bases fitting TRBD1. Per the germline V gene, CDR1 is GTSNPN and CDR2 is SVGIG (reference sequence). This CDR3 comprises 14 residues. The V segment lost 4 bases and the J segment 4 bases; nucleotides outside the gene matches: 9. The CDR3 protein is CAWKRSGTGYEQYF. CDR3 nucleotides: TGTGCCTGGAAGCGTTCCGGGACAGGTTACGAGCAGTACTTC.

This clone showed up just a few times. The chain carries TRBV2 and TRBJ2-3; TRBD1 agrees at 8 bases. Germline V gene sequence: CDR1 SNHLY, CDR2 FYNNEI. The CDR3 length is 17 residues. The ends lost 4 bases at V and 3 bases at J; junction bases unmatched: 12. CDR3 DNA sequence: TGTGCCAGCAGTGGTGCCCTCGACAGGGGTTTTACAGATACGCAGTATTTT. It is translated as CASSGALDRGFTDTQYF.

The chain couples TRBV5-4 to TRBJ2-7; D not certain. CDR1 is SGHNT, CDR2 YYREEE, per germline (reference sequence). V gave up 0 bases and J gave up 0 bases, with 10 bases separating them. The CDR3 runs 15 residues. CDR3 sequence: CASSLEPGHSYEQYF. The CDR3 coding sequence is TGTGCCAGCAGCTTGGAACCAGGCCACTCCTACGAGCAGTACTTC.

In this sample, this clone turned up a few times. V usage is TRBV9 and J usage is TRBJ2-7, with TRBD1 as a possible D gene (7 bases). The CDR3 runs 16 residues. The V end was cut by 4 bases, the J end by 2 bases, with 19 bases between. Germline-derived CDR1 and CDR2 are SGDLS and YYNGEE. CDR3 sequence: CASSPQGGGAPYEQYF. CDR3 in DNA: TGTGCCAGCAGCCCCCAGGGGGGCGGGGCTCCCTACGAGCAGTACTTC.

The rearrangement joins TRBV5-1 to TRBJ2-2; 15 nucleotides agree with TRBD2. This CDR3 contains 17 residues. The J segment lost 7 bases and the V segment lost 2 bases, leaving 6 bases of the junction unmatched. CDR1 and CDR2 (germline): SGHRS, YFSETQ. This CDR3 reads CASSFRTSGGAGGELFF. CDR3 sequence (DNA): TGCGCCAGCAGCTTCAGGACTAGCGGGGGGGCCGGCGGGGAGCTGTTTTTT.

Concerning this clone itself: Relative to the germline gene, one junction end is altered; a read error may explain this. The chain links TRBV5-6 to TRBJ1-6; tentative D call: TRBD1 (5 bases). The CDR3 contains 16 residues. Germline V lookup: CDR1 SGHDT, CDR2 YYEEEE. CDR3 residues: CASSSLRDSYNSPPHF. The CDR3 coding sequence is TGTGCCAGCAGCTCGCTCCGGGACTCATATAATTCACCCCCCCACTTT.

The chain combines TRBV5-6 with TRBJ1-2; 7 positions agree with TRBD1. The junction had 6 bases not matched to a gene; V was cut back by 2 bases and J by 2 bases. The CDR3 is made up of 15 amino acids. Looked up from germline, CDR1 is SGHDT and CDR2 is YYEEEE. CDR3 bases: TGTGCCAGCAGCTTACTGACAGGGACCAACTATGGCTACACCTTC. This sequence encodes CASSLLTGTNYGYTF.

This chain joins TRBV9 and TRBJ2-5; 12 positions match TRBD2. Germline assignment: CDR1 SGDLS and CDR2 YYNGEE. The CDR3 is made up of 17 amino acids. V shed 3 bases, J shed 4 bases, and the junction held 10 bases outside the gene matches. CDR3 amino acids: CASSASGGAFLGETQYF. As DNA, the CDR3 is TGTGCCAGCAGCGCTAGCGGGGGGGCCTTTTTAGGAGAGACCCAGTACTTC.